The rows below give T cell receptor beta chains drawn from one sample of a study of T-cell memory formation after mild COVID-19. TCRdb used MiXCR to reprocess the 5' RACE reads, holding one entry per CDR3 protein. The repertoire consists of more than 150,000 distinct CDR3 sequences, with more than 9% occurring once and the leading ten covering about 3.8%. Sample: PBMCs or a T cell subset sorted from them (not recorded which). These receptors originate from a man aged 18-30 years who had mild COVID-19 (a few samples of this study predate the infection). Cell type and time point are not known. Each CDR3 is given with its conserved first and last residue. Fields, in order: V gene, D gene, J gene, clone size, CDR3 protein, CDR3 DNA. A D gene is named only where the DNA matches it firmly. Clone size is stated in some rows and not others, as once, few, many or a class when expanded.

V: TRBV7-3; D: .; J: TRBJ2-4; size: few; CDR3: CASSPGRGHIQYF; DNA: TGTGCCAGCAGCCCCGGACGGGGTCACATTCAGTACTTC
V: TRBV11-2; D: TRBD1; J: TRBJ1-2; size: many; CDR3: CASSPWTGGYGYTF; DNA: TGTGCCAGCAGCCCTTGGACAGGGGGCTATGGCTACACCTTC
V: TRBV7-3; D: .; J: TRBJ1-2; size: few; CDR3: CASSLNQAGAYGYTF; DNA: TGTGCCAGCAGCTTAAATCAAGCCGGGGCCTATGGCTACACCTTC
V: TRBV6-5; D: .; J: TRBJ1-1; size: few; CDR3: CASSYDQGRGTFF; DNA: TGTGCCAGCAGTTACGATCAGGGGCGAGGGACTTTCTTT
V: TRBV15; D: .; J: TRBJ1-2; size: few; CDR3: CATSIDRYGYTF; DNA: TGTGCCACCAGCATAGACAGATATGGCTACACCTTC
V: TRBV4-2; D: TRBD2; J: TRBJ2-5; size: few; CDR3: CASSPRGREGETQYF; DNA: TGTGCCAGCAGCCCAAGGGGAAGGGAGGGAGAGACCCAGTACTTC
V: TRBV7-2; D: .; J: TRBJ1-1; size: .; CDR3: CASSAFPLRGNTEAFF; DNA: TGTGCCAGCAGCGCATTTCCCCTCAGGGGAAACACTGAAGCTTTCTTT
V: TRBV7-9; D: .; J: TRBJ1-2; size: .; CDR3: CASSLFGYGYTF; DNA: TGTGCCAGCAGCTTATTTGGCTATGGCTACACCTTC
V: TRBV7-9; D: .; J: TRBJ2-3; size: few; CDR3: CASSLQGGRTDTQYF; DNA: TGTGCCAGCAGCTTGCAGGGTGGACGCACAGATACGCAGTATTTT
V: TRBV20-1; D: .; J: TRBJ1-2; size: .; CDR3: CSAPRAGVYGYTF; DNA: TGCAGTGCGCCCAGGGCCGGGGTCTATGGCTACACCTTC
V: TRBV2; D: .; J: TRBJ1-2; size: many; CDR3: CATQGGGYYGYTF; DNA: TGTGCCACCCAAGGTGGGGGCTACTATGGCTACACCTTC
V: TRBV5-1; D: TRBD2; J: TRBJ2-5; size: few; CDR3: CASSLEASGGETQYF; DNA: TGCGCCAGCAGCTTGGAGGCTAGCGGGGGGGAGACCCAGTACTTC
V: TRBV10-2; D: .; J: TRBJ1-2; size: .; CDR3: CASSNGRALYGYTF; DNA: TGCGCCAGCAGTAATGGGAGGGCCCTCTATGGCTACACCTTC
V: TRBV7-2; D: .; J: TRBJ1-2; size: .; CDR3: CASSLGNRANGYTF; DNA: TGTGCCAGCAGCTTAGGCAACAGGGCTAACGGCTACACCTTC
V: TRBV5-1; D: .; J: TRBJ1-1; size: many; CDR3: CASSLGGTQNTEAFF; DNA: TGCGCCAGCAGCTTGGGGGGGACACAAAACACTGAAGCTTTCTTT
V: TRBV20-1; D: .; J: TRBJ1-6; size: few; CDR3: CSASPTPNSPLHF; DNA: TGCAGTGCTAGTCCCACACCTAATTCACCCCTCCACTTT
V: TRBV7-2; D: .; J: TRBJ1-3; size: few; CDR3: CASSLVGSGVSGNTIYF; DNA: TGTGCCAGCAGCTTAGTAGGGTCGGGGGTTTCTGGAAACACCATATATTTT
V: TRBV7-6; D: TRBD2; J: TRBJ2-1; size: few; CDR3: CASSLGGLAGAMPHEQFF; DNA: TGTGCCAGCAGCTTAGGGGGACTAGCGGGGGCAATGCCCCATGAGCAGTTCTTC
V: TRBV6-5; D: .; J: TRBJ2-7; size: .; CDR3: CASSLTGIAAYEQYF; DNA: TGTGCCAGCAGCCTCACGGGGATCGCGGCCTACGAGCAGTACTTC
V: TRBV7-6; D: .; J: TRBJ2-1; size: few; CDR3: CASSLEATDNEQFF; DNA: TGTGCCAGCAGCTTAGAGGCTACCGACAATGAGCAGTTCTTC
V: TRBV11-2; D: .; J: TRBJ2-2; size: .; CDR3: CASSSGVLNTGELFF; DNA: TGTGCCAGCAGCTCAGGGGTTCTGAACACCGGGGAGCTGTTTTTT
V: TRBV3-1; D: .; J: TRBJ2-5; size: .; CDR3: CASSPSATQETQYF; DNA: TGTGCCAGCAGCCCCTCTGCCACCCAAGAGACCCAGTACTTC
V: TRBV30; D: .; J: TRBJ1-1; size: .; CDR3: CAWTVGGSGNTEAFF; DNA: TGTGCCTGGACCGTGGGGGGGAGCGGTAACACTGAAGCTTTCTTT
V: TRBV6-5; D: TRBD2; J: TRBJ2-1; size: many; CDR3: CASSPGGGYNEQFF; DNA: TGTGCCAGCAGTCCCGGGGGGGGATACAATGAGCAGTTCTTC
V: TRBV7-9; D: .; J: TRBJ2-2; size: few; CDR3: CASSPGHQHGELFF; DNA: TGTGCCAGCAGCCCGGGACACCAGCACGGGGAGCTGTTTTTT
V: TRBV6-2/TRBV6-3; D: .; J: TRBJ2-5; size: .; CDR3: CASSSRQETQYF; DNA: TGTGCCAGCAGTTCCAGGCAAGAGACCCAGTACTTC
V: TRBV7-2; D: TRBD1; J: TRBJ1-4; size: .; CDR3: CASSLTQTGGGKLFF; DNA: TGTGCCAGCAGCTTAACCCAGACAGGGGGCGGAAAACTGTTTTTT
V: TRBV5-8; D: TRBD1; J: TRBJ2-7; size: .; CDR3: CASSRSGTGTYEQYF; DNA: TGTGCCAGCAGCCGTTCCGGGACAGGGACCTACGAGCAGTACTTC
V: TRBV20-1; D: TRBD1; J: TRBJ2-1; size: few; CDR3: CSATQGGRYNEQFF; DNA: TGCAGTGCTACACAGGGGGGCCGCTACAATGAGCAGTTCTTC
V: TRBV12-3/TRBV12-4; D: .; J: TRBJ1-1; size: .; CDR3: CASSLRRPNTEAFF; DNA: TGTGCCAGCAGTTTAAGACGGCCTAACACTGAAGCTTTCTTT
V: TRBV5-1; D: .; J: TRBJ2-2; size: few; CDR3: CASSSGRSTNTGELFF; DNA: TGCGCCAGCAGCTCCGGGCGGAGTACGAACACCGGGGAGCTGTTTTTT
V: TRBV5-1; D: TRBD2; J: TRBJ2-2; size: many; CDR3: CASSPASGGASGELFF; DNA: TGCGCCAGCAGCCCGGCTAGCGGGGGGGCCTCCGGGGAGCTGTTTTTT
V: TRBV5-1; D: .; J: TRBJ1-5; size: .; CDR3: CASSLGTGKDQPQHF; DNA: TGCGCCAGCAGCTTGGGTACAGGGAAGGATCAGCCCCAGCATTTT
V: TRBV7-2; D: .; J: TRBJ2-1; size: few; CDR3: CASSLYREHEQFF; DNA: TGTGCCAGCAGCCTCTACAGGGAGCACGAGCAGTTCTTC
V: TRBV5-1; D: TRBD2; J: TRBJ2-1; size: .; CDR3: CASSLSSGGAWGNEQFF; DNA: TGCGCCAGCAGCTTGAGTAGCGGGGGCGCTTGGGGCAATGAGCAGTTCTTC
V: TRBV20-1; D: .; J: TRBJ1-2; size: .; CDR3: CSARERTNYGYTF; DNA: TGCAGTGCTAGGGAAAGGACAAACTATGGCTACACCTTC
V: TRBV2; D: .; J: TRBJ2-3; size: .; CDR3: CATRQDTDTQYF; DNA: TGTGCCACTCGACAAGACACAGATACGCAGTATTTT
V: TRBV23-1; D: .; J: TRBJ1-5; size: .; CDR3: CASPRTDNQPQHF; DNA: TGCGCCAGCCCGAGGACAGACAATCAGCCCCAGCATTTT
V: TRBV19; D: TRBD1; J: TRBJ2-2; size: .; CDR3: CASSRIDRAHGELFF; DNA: TGTGCCAGTAGTAGGATCGACAGGGCTCACGGGGAGCTGTTTTTT